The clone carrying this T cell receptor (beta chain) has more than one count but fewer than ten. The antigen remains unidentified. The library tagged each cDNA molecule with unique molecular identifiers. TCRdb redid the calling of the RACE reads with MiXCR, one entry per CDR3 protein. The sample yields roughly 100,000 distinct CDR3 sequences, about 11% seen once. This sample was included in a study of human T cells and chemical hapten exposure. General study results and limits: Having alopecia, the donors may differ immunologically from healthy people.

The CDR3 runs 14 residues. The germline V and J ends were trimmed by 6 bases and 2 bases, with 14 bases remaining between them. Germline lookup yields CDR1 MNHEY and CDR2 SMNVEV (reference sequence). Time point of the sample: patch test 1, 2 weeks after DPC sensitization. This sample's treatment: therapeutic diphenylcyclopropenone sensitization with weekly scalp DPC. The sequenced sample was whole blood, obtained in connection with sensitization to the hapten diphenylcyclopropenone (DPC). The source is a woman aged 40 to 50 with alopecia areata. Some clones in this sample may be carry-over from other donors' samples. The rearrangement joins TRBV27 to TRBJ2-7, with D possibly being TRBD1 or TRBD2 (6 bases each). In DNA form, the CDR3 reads TGTGCCAGCAGCCCGGGACGGGGGCCCTACGAGCAGTACTTC. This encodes CASSPGRGPYEQYF.